Listed below are T cell receptor beta chains from one sample, sequenced in a study of control samples from healthy donors and cancer patients. Assay: immunoSEQ multiplex PCR; the TCRdb copy retains only in-frame clones and omits some. Of some 120,000 clones listed, approximately 89% are singletons. What was sequenced was blood. The receptor source for this set is a man in his fifties or sixties in good health. Both conserved end residues are part of each CDR3.

v_gene	j_gene	CDR3aa
TRBV4-1	TRBJ2-2	CASSQDIGANTGELFF
TRBV19	TRBJ1-3	CASSIGVSSGNTIYF
TRBV18	TRBJ2-7	CASSPGVTYEQYF
TRBV7-9	TRBJ1-2	CASSSRGEMDGYTF
TRBV6-5	TRBJ1-5	CASSYSTGAQPQHF
TRBV2	TRBJ2-2	CASSDPSLTGELFF
TRBV18	TRBJ1-2	CASSPNEYGYTF
TRBV27	TRBJ1-2	CASTGGAGYTF
TRBV5-1	TRBJ2-1	CASRNNGGLRNEQFF
TRBV5-1	TRBJ1-1	CASSLGGQGNTEAFF
TRBV30	TRBJ1-2	CAWTVLSYGYTF
TRBV29-1	TRBJ1-1	CSVEPQTGLGTEAFF
TRBV5-6	TRBJ2-1	CASSTDRGPRNEQFF
TRBV20-1	TRBJ1-1	CSARSEAFF
TRBV7-2	TRBJ2-4	CASSPYSGAKNIQYF
TRBV2	TRBJ1-5	CASSDSGWANQPQHF
TRBV4-3	TRBJ1-6	CASSQDWGQNSPLHF
TRBV5-6	TRBJ1-2	CASSPTGLGGYTF
TRBV2	TRBJ1-1	CASSGGLGLNTEAFF
TRBV10-1	TRBJ2-5	CASSEGRGSQETQYF
TRBV11-1	TRBJ2-7	CASSFILGYEQYF
TRBV7-2	TRBJ2-5	CASSPRQNLQETQYF
TRBV7-9	TRBJ1-5	CASTAGTGHQPQHF
TRBV6-6	TRBJ1-1	CASSYSTGRLAEAFF
TRBV19	TRBJ1-1	CASNPRAGTEAFF
TRBV5-6	TRBJ1-6	CASSLGGMGSPLHF
TRBV19	TRBJ2-3	CASSFQGTDTQYF
TRBV5-4	TRBJ2-3	CASSPQLAGGTDTQYF
TRBV3-1/TRBV3-2	TRBJ1-3	CASSQGGIPSDTIYF
TRBV2	TRBJ1-1	CASSTHPDGGTEAFF
TRBV18	TRBJ2-3	CASSPPGRVGTDTQYF
TRBV27	TRBJ1-5	CASSLWGEAGGSNQPQHF
TRBV12-3/TRBV12-4	TRBJ1-2	CASSLSANYGYTF
TRBV7-9	TRBJ1-4	CASSLTGPSTNEKLFF
TRBV19	TRBJ2-4	CASSTGQMNIQYF
TRBV5-5	TRBJ1-1	CASSSLATGNTEAFF
TRBV5-1	TRBJ2-5	CASSLDGRGTQYF
TRBV27	TRBJ2-7	CASSWGTGNSYEQYF
TRBV2	TRBJ1-6	CATQGGTGRSPLHF
TRBV5-1	TRBJ1-2	CASSPPGNYGYTF